This TCR beta chain was recovered during a study of T cells after yellow fever vaccination. Notes on the study in general: It was a weaker secondary response, yet one that peaked faster, at day 5 versus 15. At around 96% for CD4 and 88% for CD8, most primary-vaccination clones showed up again after the booster. Abundant contaminating clonotypes from the bulk population could appear in FACS-sorted repertoires.

A note on this clonotype: Its antigen is as yet unknown.

CDR1 and CDR2 from the germline V gene are SGHVS and FQNEAQ. There are 14 residues in the CDR3. V shed 5 bases and J shed 0 bases, with 7 bases lying between them. Universal primer sites and UMIs were introduced during 5'RACE template-switching synthesis of TCR cDNA. TCRdb re-called the 5' RACE reads through MiXCR, storing one row per CDR3 protein. The table shows tens of thousands of distinct CDR3 sequences, with around 7% occurring only once. The material sequenced was CD8+ T cells sorted from PBMCs, taken around 5 days after the first yellow fever vaccination. This chain joins TRBV7-8 and TRBJ1-4; perhaps TRBD1 as D (5 bases). This sequence originates from a man between 18 and 29 years old who received the YFV17D yellow fever vaccine. The CDR3 loop is CASSQTATNEKLFF. In DNA form, the CDR3 reads TGTGCCAGCAGCCAGACAGCAACTAATGAAAAACTGTTTTTT.